The rows below give T cell receptor beta chains drawn from one sample of a study of blood T cell repertoires in COVID-19. The table came from immunoSEQ multiplex PCR; TCRdb's copy has only in-frame clones and leaves some out. The data show about 120,000 clones, 65% to 85% seen once. Material: peripheral blood. Every receptor here comes from a woman aged 70-85 years with acute or convalescent COVID-19. Each CDR3 is given with its conserved first and last residue. D genes are given only for firm matches. The size entry is marked missing in some rows and otherwise reads once, few, many or a size class.

size: NA; J: TRBJ1-5; D: NA; V: TRBV7-2; DNA: TGTGCCAGCAGCTTTAGGACGGGGCAGCCCCAGCATTTT; CDR3: CASSFRTGQPQHF
size: NA; J: TRBJ2-5; D: TRBD2; V: TRBV7-2; DNA: TGTGCCAGCAGCTCGCTAGCGGGGGGGACCCAGTACTTC; CDR3: CASSSLAGGTQYF
size: NA; J: TRBJ1-2; D: NA; V: TRBV28; DNA: TGTGCCAGCAGTCCCCCTGGACAGTACTATGGCTACACCTTC; CDR3: CASSPPGQYYGYTF
size: NA; J: TRBJ2-2; D: TRBD2; V: TRBV5-1; DNA: TGCGCCAGCAGCTTGGACGGGGGGTCGACCGGGGAGCTGTTTTTT; CDR3: CASSLDGGSTGELFF
size: NA; J: TRBJ2-3; D: TRBD2; V: TRBV5-1; DNA: TGCGCCAGCAGCCCAGGTTGGCGGGGGGCCGGGGATACGCAGTATTTT; CDR3: CASSPGWRGAGDTQYF
size: once; J: TRBJ1-2; D: NA; V: TRBV29-1; DNA: TGCAGCGTTGCCCCCCCCGGGACATGGTATGGCTACACCTTC; CDR3: CSVAPPGTWYGYTF
size: NA; J: TRBJ1-1; D: NA; V: TRBV5-8; DNA: TGTGCCAGCAGCTTGGATTTGGGGGGAATTGGGACTGAAGCTTTCTTT; CDR3: CASSLDLGGIGTEAFF
size: few; J: TRBJ1-2; D: NA; V: TRBV2; DNA: TGTGCCAGCAGTGTAACGACAGAGAGCAACTATGGCTACACCTTC; CDR3: CASSVTTESNYGYTF
size: NA; J: TRBJ1-5; D: NA; V: TRBV7-2; DNA: TGTGCCAGCAGCTTGTACAGGGAGTGGCAGCCCCAGCATTTT; CDR3: CASSLYREWQPQHF
size: NA; J: TRBJ1-2; D: TRBD1; V: TRBV5-1; DNA: TGCGCCAGCAGCTTGGAGCAGGGGGCAAGTCCTAACTATGGCTACACCTTC; CDR3: CASSLEQGASPNYGYTF
size: NA; J: TRBJ2-1; D: NA; V: TRBV5-1; DNA: TGCGCCAGCAGCTACCTAGTCGGCAATGAGCAGTTCTTC; CDR3: CASSYLVGNEQFF
size: NA; J: TRBJ1-1; D: NA; V: TRBV27; DNA: TGTGCCAGCAGTTCATATGGAGTCTCGTCCACTGAAGCTTTCTTT; CDR3: CASSSYGVSSTEAFF
size: NA; J: TRBJ1-5; D: NA; V: TRBV12-5; DNA: TGTGCTAGTGGTTTGGGGGCTGAGGGTCAGCCCCAGCATTTT; CDR3: CASGLGAEGQPQHF
size: many; J: TRBJ2-1; D: NA; V: TRBV11-1; DNA: TGTGCCAGCAGCTTAGCGGGTGGGGCCGGTGAGCAGTTCTTC; CDR3: CASSLAGGAGEQFF
size: NA; J: TRBJ2-5; D: TRBD2; V: TRBV5-5; DNA: TGTGCCAGCAGCTTGAAGGGAGCGGGGGGCCTGGAGACCCAGTACTTC; CDR3: CASSLKGAGGLETQYF
size: NA; J: TRBJ1-1; D: TRBD1; V: TRBV19; DNA: TGTGCCAGTAGCAGGGCGGGACAGGGAGCTTTCTTT; CDR3: CASSRAGQGAFF
size: NA; J: TRBJ2-3; D: TRBD2; V: TRBV7-2; DNA: TGTGCCAGCAGCTTAGCGACGGGGGGGCTCGACACGCAGTATTTT; CDR3: CASSLATGGLDTQYF
size: once; J: TRBJ2-2; D: TRBD2; V: TRBV29-1; DNA: TGCAGCGTTGCGCGGGGGTCGGAAGGCGGGGAGCTGTTTTTT; CDR3: CSVARGSEGGELFF